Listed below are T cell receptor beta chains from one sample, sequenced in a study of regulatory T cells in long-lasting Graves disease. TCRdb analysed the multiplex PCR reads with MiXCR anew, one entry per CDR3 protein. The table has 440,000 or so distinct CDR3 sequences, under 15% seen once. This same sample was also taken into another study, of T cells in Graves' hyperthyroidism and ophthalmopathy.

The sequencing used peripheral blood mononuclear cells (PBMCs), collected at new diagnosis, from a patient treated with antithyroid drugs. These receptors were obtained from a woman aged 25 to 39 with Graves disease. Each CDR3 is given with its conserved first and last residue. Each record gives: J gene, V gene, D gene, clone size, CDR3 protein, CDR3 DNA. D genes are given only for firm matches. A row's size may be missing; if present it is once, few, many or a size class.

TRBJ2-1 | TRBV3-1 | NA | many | CASSSLYNEQFF | TGTGCCAGCAGCTCCCTCTACAATGAGCAGTTCTTC
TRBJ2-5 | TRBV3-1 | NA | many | CASSQRHHQETQYF | TGTGCCAGCAGCCAAAGGCACCATCAAGAGACCCAGTACTTC
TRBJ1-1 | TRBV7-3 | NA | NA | CASSWVPGTEAFF | TGTGCCAGCAGCTGGGTCCCTGGTACTGAAGCTTTCTTT
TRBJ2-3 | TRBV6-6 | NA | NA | CASSYSMMEDTQYF | TGTGCCAGCAGTTACTCGATGATGGAGGATACGCAGTATTTT
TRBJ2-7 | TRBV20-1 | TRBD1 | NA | CSARGQGRYEQYF | TGCAGTGCTAGAGGACAGGGGAGGTACGAGCAGTACTTC
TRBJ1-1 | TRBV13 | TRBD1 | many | CASSRQGEAFF | TGTGCCAGCAGCAGACAGGGTGAAGCTTTCTTT
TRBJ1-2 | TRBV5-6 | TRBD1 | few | CASSQQGPDYGYTF | TGTGCCAGCAGCCAACAGGGGCCCGACTATGGCTACACCTTC
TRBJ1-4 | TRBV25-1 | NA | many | CASRVGFEKLFF | TGTGCCAGCAGGGTGGGATTCGAAAAACTGTTTTTT
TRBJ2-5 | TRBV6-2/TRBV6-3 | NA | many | CASRALPFQETQYF | TGTGCCAGCAGGGCTTTACCCTTCCAAGAGACCCAGTACTTC
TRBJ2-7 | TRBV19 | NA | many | CASSAASYEQYF | TGTGCCAGTAGTGCAGCCTCCTACGAGCAGTACTTC
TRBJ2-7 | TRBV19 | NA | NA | CASRHTGTASYEQYF | TGTGCCAGTAGGCACACGGGGACGGCGAGCTACGAGCAGTACTTC
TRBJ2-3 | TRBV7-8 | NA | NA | CASSFRGSISDTQYF | TGTGCCAGCAGCTTTAGAGGGAGCATTTCAGATACGCAGTATTTT
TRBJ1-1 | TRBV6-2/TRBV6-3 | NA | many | CASSYGGVIRYTEAFF | TGTGCCAGCAGTTACGGGGGAGTTATTAGGTACACTGAAGCTTTCTTT
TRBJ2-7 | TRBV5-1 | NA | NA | CASSRLDSYEQYF | TGCGCCAGCAGCCGACTAGATTCCTACGAGCAGTACTTC
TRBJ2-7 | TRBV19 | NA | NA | CASSIGESYEQYF | TGTGCCAGTAGTATTGGGGAGAGCTACGAGCAGTACTTC
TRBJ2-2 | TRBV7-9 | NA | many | CASSLRTSTGELFF | TGTGCCAGCAGCCTGCGGACCTCAACCGGGGAGCTGTTTTTT
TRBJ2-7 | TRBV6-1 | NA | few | CATFGVTYEQYF | TGTGCCACCTTCGGGGTTACCTACGAGCAGTACTTC
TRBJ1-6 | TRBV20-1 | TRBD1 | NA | CSALIPQGAGNSPLHF | TGCAGTGCCCTAATTCCCCAGGGGGCAGGTAATTCACCCCTCCACTTT
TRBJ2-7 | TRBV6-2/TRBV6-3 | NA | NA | CASSPPNEQYF | TGTGCCAGCAGTCCCCCCAACGAGCAGTACTTC
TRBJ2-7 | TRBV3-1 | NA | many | CASSQYGDEQYF | TGTGCCAGCAGCCAGTATGGCGACGAGCAGTACTTC
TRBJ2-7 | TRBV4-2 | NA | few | CASSQDRDGAYEQCF | TGTGCCAGCAGCCAAGACCGGGACGGAGCCTACGAGCAGTGCTTC
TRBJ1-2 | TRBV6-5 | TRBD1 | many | CASSYFRDRGYGYTF | TGTGCCAGCAGTTATTTCCGGGACAGGGGCTATGGCTACACCTTC
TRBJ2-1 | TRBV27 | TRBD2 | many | CASSLSAGLAGEEQFF | TGTGCCAGCAGTTTATCGGCTGGACTAGCCGGAGAGGAGCAGTTCTTC
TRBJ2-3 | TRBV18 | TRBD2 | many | CASPAEREWPDTQYF | TGTGCCAGCCCCGCGGAGCGGGAGTGGCCAGATACGCAGTATTTT
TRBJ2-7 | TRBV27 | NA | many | CASSTLLEGPYEQYF | TGTGCCAGCAGTACCCTGTTAGAGGGGCCCTACGAGCAGTACTTC
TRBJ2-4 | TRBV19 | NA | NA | CASSIGQGVGIQYF | TGTGCCAGTAGTATAGGGCAGGGTGTCGGCATTCAGTACTTC
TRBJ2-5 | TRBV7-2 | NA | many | CASSSYLETQYF | TGTGCCAGCAGCTCGTACCTCGAGACCCAGTACTTC
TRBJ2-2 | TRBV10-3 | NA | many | CAISEIRGTSNTGELFF | TGTGCCATCAGTGAGATTCGAGGGACATCGAACACCGGGGAGCTGTTTTTT
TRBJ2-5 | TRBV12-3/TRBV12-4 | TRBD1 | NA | CASGPGGTETQYF | TGTGCCAGCGGTCCAGGGGGCACAGAGACCCAGTACTTC
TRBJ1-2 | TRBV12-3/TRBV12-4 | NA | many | CATGDFYGYTF | TGTGCCACGGGGGATTTCTATGGCTACACCTTC
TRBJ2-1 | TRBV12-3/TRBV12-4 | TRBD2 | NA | CASSLSRLAVYNEQFF | TGTGCCAGCAGTTTAAGTCGGCTAGCGGTTTACAATGAGCAGTTCTTC
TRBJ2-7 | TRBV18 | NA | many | CASSPPGNYEQYF | TGTGCCAGCTCACCACCAGGGAACTACGAGCAGTACTTC
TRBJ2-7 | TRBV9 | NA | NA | CASSPPAPTGWNEQYF | TGTGCCAGCAGCCCCCCCGCCCCGACAGGCTGGAACGAGCAGTACTTC
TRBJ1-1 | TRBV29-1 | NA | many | CSVVPRGDEAFF | TGCAGCGTCGTCCCACGGGGGGACGAAGCTTTCTTT
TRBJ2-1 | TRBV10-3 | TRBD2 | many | CAISESIIRTSGRASYNEQFF | TGTGCCATCAGTGAGTCGATTATTAGGACTAGCGGGAGGGCCTCCTACAATGAGCAGTTCTTC
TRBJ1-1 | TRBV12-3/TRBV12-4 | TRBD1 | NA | CASSHHRTGGTEAFF | TGTGCCAGCAGTCACCACCGAACAGGGGGAACTGAAGCTTTCTTT
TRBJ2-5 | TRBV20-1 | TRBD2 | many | CSASLAGVWEETQYF | TGCAGTGCTAGTTTAGCGGGAGTTTGGGAAGAGACCCAGTACTTC
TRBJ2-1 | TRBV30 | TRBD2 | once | CAWSVHLAGGPNEQFF | TGTGCCTGGAGTGTACACCTAGCGGGAGGGCCAAATGAGCAGTTCTTC
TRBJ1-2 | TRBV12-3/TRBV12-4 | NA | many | CASSLAGIGYTF | TGTGCCAGCAGTTTAGCAGGCATAGGCTACACCTTC
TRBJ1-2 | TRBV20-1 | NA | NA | CSAAGQSGTYGYTF | TGCAGTGCAGCGGGACAATCCGGCACGTATGGCTACACCTTC
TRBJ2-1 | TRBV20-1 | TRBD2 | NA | CSALAGTSGSRDEQFF | TGCAGTGCTCTCGCCGGGACTAGCGGATCTAGGGATGAGCAGTTCTTC
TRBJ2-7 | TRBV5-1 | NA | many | CASSGGQSYEQYF | TGTGCCAGCAGCGGTGGACAGTCATACGAGCAGTACTTC
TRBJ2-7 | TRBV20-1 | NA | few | CSARFTGESPYEQYF | TGCAGTGCTAGGTTTACGGGGGAGTCCCCCTACGAGCAGTACTTC
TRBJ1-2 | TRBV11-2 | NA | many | CASSSGQTYGYTF | TGTGCCAGCAGCTCAGGACAGACCTATGGCTACACCTTC
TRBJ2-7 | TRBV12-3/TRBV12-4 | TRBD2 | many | CASSLPPGGRAYEQYF | TGTGCCAGCAGTTTACCCCCTGGCGGGAGGGCCTACGAGCAGTACTTC
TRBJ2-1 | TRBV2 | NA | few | CANGLSYNEQFF | TGTGCCAACGGACTATCCTACAATGAGCAGTTCTTC
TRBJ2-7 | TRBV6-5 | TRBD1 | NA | CASSYGGAGGNEQYF | TGTGCCAGCAGTTACGGTGGGGCAGGGGGCAACGAGCAGTACTTC
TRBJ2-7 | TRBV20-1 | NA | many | CSASGLPYEQYF | TGCAGTGCCTCGGGACTCCCCTACGAGCAGTACTTC
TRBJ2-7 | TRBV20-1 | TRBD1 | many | CSARGGTGKDEQYF | TGCAGTGCTAGAGGGGGGACAGGGAAGGACGAGCAGTACTTC
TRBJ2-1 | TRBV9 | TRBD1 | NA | CASSATSTGVNEQFF | TGTGCCAGCAGCGCAACTAGTACAGGGGTCAATGAGCAGTTCTTC
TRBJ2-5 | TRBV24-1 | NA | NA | CATSDPRDIIQETQYF | TGTGCCACCAGTGATCCCCGGGACATAATTCAAGAGACCCAGTACTTC
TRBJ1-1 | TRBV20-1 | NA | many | CSAGDGGDPREAFF | TGCAGTGCAGGGGACGGCGGGGATCCCCGTGAAGCTTTCTTT
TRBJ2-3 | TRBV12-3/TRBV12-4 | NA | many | CASSLRTRDTQYF | TGTGCCAGCAGTCTGCGGACCCGCGATACGCAGTATTTT
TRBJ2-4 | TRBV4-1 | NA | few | CASSQVGSNGQYF | TGCGCCAGCAGCCAAGTTGGGTCAAACGGTCAGTACTTC